This TCR beta chain was sequenced during a study of blood T cell repertoires in COVID-19. In the study overall: PBMCs, B-cell-depleted T cells, or T cells provided the cDNA or gDNA that made up the material.

V shed 4 bases and J shed 2 bases, with 9 bases lying between them. The CDR3 has 13 residues. The V gene's germline CDR1 is SQVTM and CDR2 ANQGSEA. Measured with immunoSEQ multiplex PCR; TCRdb has only the in-frame clones, and not every one. The table shows under 200,000 clones, with 85% to 90% occurring only once. The genes are TRBV29-1 and TRBJ1-3; D is perhaps TRBD1 (6 bases). Sequences were obtained from peripheral blood. The TCR was taken from a man aged 18 to 35 with active or convalescent COVID-19. The CDR3 here is CSVVPGAGNTIYF. CDR3 sequence (DNA): TGCAGCGTTGTTCCAGGGGCTGGAAACACCATATATTTT. Complete variable domain (other parts from reference TRBV29-1 and TRBJ1-3): SAVISQKPSRDICQRGTSLTIQCQVDSQVTMMFWYRQQPGQSLTLIATANQGSEATYESGFVIDKFPISRPNLTFSTLTVSNMSPEDSSIYLCSVVPGAGNTIYFGEGSWLTVV.